This T cell receptor beta chain was sequenced for a study of regulatory T cells in long-lasting Graves disease. Regarding time point: newly diagnosed GD, antithyroid drugs for less than 3 months. Making the TCR library involved RNA that had been extracted from PBMCs. Deletions cut 0 bases from V and 3 bases from J, with 11 bases between. Germline V lookup: CDR1 SGHVS, CDR2 FNYEAQ. This CDR3 has 15 amino acids. iRepertoire HTBI primers and Arm-PCR of CDR3 regions built TCR beta libraries. From the multiplex PCR reads, TCRdb called clonotypes with MiXCR, one entry per CDR3 protein. The table has some 500,000 distinct CDR3 sequences, about 16% seen once; the top ten hold roughly 25%. Study-wide points: Analysis covered peripheral blood alone, not thyroid tissue. Clonotypes that were public and shared totalled approximately 2,800 in persistent patients versus over 800 in new patients.

This clonotype was observed a handful of times. The antigen is not known. Another study also made use of these data, one on T cells in Graves' hyperthyroidism and ophthalmopathy. That source notes: Most thyroid clonotypes expanded above 0.001 appeared in blood too.

Here the sequenced sample was peripheral blood mononuclear cells (PBMCs), taken at new diagnosis, from a patient treated with antithyroid drugs. The source is a woman aged 35-65 years with Graves disease. The chain employs TRBV7-6 and TRBJ1-2, with D maybe TRBD1 (6 bases). CDR3 DNA sequence: TGTGCCAGCAGCTTAGCACAGGGAGGGGACTATGGCTACACCTTC. Amino acids: CASSLAQGGDYGYTF.